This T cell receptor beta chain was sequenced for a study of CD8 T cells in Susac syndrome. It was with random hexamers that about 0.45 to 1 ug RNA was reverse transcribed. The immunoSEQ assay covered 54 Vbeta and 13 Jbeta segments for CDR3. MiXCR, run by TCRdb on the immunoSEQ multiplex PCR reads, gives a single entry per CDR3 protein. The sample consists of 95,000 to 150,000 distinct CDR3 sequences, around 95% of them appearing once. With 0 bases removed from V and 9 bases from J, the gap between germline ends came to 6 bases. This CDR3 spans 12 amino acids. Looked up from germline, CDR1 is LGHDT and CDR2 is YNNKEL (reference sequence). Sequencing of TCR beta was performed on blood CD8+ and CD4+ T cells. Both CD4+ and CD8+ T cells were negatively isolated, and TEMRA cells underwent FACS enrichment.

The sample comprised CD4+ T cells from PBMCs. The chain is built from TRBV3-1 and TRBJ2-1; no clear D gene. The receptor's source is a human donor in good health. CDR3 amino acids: CASSQDLGEQFF. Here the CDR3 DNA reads TGTGCCAGCAGCCAAGATTTGGGTGAGCAGTTCTTC.